The TCR beta chain under discussion was sequenced for a study of OX40 agonist ivuxolimab in advanced cancers. Overall study: Dose-escalation patients suffered from hepatocellular carcinoma, melanoma, renal cell or head and neck cancer.

Anyone with autoimmune disease history or systemic immunosuppression was excluded. As regards this clone: No antigen is known for it.

Study-wide points: CD8+ T cells showed, on average, more clonal expansion than CD4+ cells. Certain nonresponding patients likewise had low normalized T-cell clonal expansion.

Germline-derived CDR1 and CDR2 are DFQATT and SNEGSKA (reference sequence). V lost 6 bases, J lost 5 bases, and 6 bases lay in between. This CDR3 contains 10 residues. Produced via immunoSEQ multiplex PCR; TCRdb's table is partial and in-frame only. The repertoire holds some 11,000 clones, with about 89% as singletons. The sequences come from CD4+ or CD8+ T cells sorted from blood, collected in a trial of the OX40 agonist ivuxolimab. The gene calls are TRBV20-1 and TRBJ2-3; no reliable D call. The sequence derives from an adult with an advanced solid tumor such as melanoma, head and neck, liver or kidney cancer. The CDR3 spells CSAWGDTQYF. CDR3 DNA sequence: TGCAGTGCCTGGGGAGATACGCAGTATTTT.